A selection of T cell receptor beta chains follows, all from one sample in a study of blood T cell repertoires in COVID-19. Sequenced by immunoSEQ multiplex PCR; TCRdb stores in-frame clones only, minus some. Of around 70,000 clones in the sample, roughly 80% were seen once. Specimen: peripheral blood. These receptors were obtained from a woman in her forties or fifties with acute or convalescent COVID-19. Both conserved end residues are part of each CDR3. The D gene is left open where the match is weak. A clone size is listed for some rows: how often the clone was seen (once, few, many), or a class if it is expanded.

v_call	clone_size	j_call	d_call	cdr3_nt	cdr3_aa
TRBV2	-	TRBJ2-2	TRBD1	TGTGCCAGCAGCCTGGACAGGGTGCACACCGGGGAGCTGTTTTTT	CASSLDRVHTGELFF
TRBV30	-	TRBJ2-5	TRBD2	TGTGCCTGGAGTATGACTAGCGGGGGGGGACAGACCCAGTACTTC	CAWSMTSGGGQTQYF
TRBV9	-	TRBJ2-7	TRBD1	TGTGCCAGCAGCGCCGGACAGGGGCCAACATACGAGCAGTACTTC	CASSAGQGPTYEQYF
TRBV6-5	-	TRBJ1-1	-	TGTGCCAGCAGTTATAGTCGGAACACTGAAGCTTTCTTT	CASSYSRNTEAFF
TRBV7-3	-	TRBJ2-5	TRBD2	TGTGCCAGCAGCTTACAGGCTAGCGGGTTTGAGACCCAGTACTTC	CASSLQASGFETQYF
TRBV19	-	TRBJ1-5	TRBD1	TGTGCCAGTAGGATACAGGGGTCCCTTCATCAGCCCCAGCATTTT	CASRIQGSLHQPQHF
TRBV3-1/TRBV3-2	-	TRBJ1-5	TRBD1	TGTGCCAGCAGCCAAGGGCTACAGGGGGCCCAGCATTTT	CASSQGLQGAQHF
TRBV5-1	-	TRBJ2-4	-	TGCGCCAGCAGCTTGCGGGACAAGCGTGGGGACATTCAGTACTTC	CASSLRDKRGDIQYF
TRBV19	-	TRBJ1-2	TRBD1	TGTGCCAGTAGTGCCCCGGACAGGGTAGGCGGCTACACCTTC	CASSAPDRVGGYTF
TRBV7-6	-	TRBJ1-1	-	TGTGCCAGCAGCTTAGCCTGGGGACAATTGAACACTGAAGCTTTCTTT	CASSLAWGQLNTEAFF
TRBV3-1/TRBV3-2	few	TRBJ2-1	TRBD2	TGTGCCAGCAGCCCGATCTGGACTAGCGGGCCCCTATCCTCCTACAATGAGCAGTTCTTC	CASSPIWTSGPLSSYNEQFF
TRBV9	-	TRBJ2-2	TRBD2	TGTGCCAGCAGCAACCCCGGGACTAGCGTTAACACCGGGGAGCTGTTTTTT	CASSNPGTSVNTGELFF
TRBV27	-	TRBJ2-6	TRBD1	TGTGCCAGCAGTTTATCGGGACAGATCAGCTCTGGGGCCAACGTCCTGACTTTC	CASSLSGQISSGANVLTF
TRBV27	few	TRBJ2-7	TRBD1	TGTGCCAGTAGGACAGGAACCTACGAGCAGTACTTC	CASRTGTYEQYF
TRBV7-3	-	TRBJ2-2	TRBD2	TGTGCCAGCAGCCTAGAGCGGGACCACGGGGAGCTGTTTTTT	CASSLERDHGELFF
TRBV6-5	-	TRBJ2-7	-	TGTGCCAGCACCGAGGGGGGGCCCACCTACGAGCAGTACTTC	CASTEGGPTYEQYF
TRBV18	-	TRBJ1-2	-	TGTGCCAGCTCACCATCGGGAGGACAAGGGGTTGGCTACACCTTC	CASSPSGGQGVGYTF
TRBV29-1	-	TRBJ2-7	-	TGCAGCGCGAGGGACAGGCCGGGACTAGCACACGAGCAGTACTTC	CSARDRPGLAHEQYF
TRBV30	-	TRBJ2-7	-	TGTGCCTGGAGTCCAGGGGAAGGGCCCTACGAGCAGTACTTC	CAWSPGEGPYEQYF
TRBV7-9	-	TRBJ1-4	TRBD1	TGTGCCAGCAGCGTAGGACAGGGCACAAATGAAAAACTGTTTTTT	CASSVGQGTNEKLFF
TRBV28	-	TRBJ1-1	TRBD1	TGTGCCAGCAGCTCCCCCGGGACAGGGTTTGAAGCTTTCTTT	CASSSPGTGFEAFF
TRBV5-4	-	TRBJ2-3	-	TGTGCCAGCACCCGCGCGGCTGGTAGAGTTGGAGATACGCAGTATTTT	CASTRAAGRVGDTQYF
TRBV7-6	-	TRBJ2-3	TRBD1	TGTGCCAGCAGCAACCGGGACAGGTCCACAGATACGCAGTATTTT	CASSNRDRSTDTQYF
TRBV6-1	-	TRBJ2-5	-	TGTGCCAGCAGTGAGCGGTCTGCGGGGCGGGAGACCCAGTACTTC	CASSERSAGRETQYF
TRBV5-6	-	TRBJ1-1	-	TGTGCCAGCAGCTGGGGTTCGGGGGATACTGAAGCTTTCTTT	CASSWGSGDTEAFF
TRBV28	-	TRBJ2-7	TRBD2	TGTGCCAGCAGTTCTAATGAAGCGGGATCGTACTACGAGCAGTACTTC	CASSSNEAGSYYEQYF
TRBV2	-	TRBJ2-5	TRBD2	TGTGCCAGCAGTGCCACTAGCGGGGACGACCAAGAGACCCAGTACTTC	CASSATSGDDQETQYF
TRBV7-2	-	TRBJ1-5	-	TGTGCCAGCAGTCCGAAATGGGAGGGCAATCAGCCCCAGCATTTT	CASSPKWEGNQPQHF
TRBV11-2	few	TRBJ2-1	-	TGTGCCAGCAGCCAAAGCGGGGAGCAGTTCTTC	CASSQSGEQFF
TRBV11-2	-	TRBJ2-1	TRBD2	TGTGCCAGCAGCTTAGACGGGGGGTCATACAATGAGCAGTTCTTC	CASSLDGGSYNEQFF
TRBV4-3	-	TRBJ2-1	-	TGCGCCAGCAGCCAAGATTTCACAGGTAGTGCCTACAATGAGCAGTTCTTC	CASSQDFTGSAYNEQFF
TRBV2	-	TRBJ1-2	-	TGTGCCAGCATCGTCGGGTATGGCTACACCTTC	CASIVGYGYTF
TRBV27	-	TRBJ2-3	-	TGTGCCAGCAGTTTATCGATTCCTTCCCGTACAGGCACAGATACGCAGTATTTT	CASSLSIPSRTGTDTQYF
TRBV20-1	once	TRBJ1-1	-	TGCAGTGCCTCGGACGGAGGGGAAGCTTTCTTT	CSASDGGEAFF
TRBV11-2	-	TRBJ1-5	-	TGTGCCAGCAGCCCCCTTTTCGGGCCCCAGCATTTT	CASSPLFGPQHF
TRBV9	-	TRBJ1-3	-	TGTGCCAGCAGCGGTACAGGGAACTCTGGAAACACCATATATTTT	CASSGTGNSGNTIYF
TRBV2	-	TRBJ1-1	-	TGTGCCAGCAGTTTATTAGACACTGAAGCTTTCTTT	CASSLLDTEAFF
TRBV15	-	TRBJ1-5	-	TGTGCCACCAGCAGAGATGGCCAGGGACAGCCCCAGCATTTT	CATSRDGQGQPQHF
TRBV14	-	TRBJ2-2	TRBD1	TGTGCCAGCAGTCCGTTGCTACAGGGGGTCGGGGAGCTGTTTTTT	CASSPLLQGVGELFF
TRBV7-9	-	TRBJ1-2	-	TGTGCCAGCAGCTTAGTGGGGAGCGATAGTGGCTACACCTTC	CASSLVGSDSGYTF
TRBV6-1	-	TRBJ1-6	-	TGTGCCAGCAGCGAAAACCCGGGGGGAGTAGGATCACCCCTCCACTTT	CASSENPGGVGSPLHF
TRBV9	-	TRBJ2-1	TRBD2	TGTGCCAGCAGCGTAGGGGGACTATTCCCCCGTTGGTTAGCGGTATACAATGAGCAGTTCTTC	CASSVGGLFPRWLAVYNEQFF
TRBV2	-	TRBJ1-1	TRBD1	TGTGCCAGCAGGGCCGGGACAGGGACGTTGGCTTTCTTT	CASRAGTGTLAFF
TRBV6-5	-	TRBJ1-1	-	TGTGCCAGCAGGACAATAAGCATGAACACTGAAGCTTTCTTT	CASRTISMNTEAFF
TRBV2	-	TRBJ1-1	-	TGTGCCAGCACCCAGGACAGCGTGAACACTGAAGCTTTCTTT	CASTQDSVNTEAFF
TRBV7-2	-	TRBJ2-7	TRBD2	TGTGCCAGCAGCAGGACTAGCGGGTCTAGCTCCTACGAGCAGTACTTC	CASSRTSGSSSYEQYF
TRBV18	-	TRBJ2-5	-	TGTGCCAGCTCACCGAGGTACCAAGAGACCCAGTACTTC	CASSPRYQETQYF
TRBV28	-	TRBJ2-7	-	TGTGCCAGCAGACCACCCGGGACCGGGGGTTACGAGCAGTACTTC	CASRPPGTGGYEQYF
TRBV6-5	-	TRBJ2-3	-	TGTGCCAGCAGTTACGGGCAGGCAGATACGCAGTATTTT	CASSYGQADTQYF
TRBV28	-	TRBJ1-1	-	TGTGCCAGCAGTTTCCCTACGAACACTGAAGCTTTCTTT	CASSFPTNTEAFF
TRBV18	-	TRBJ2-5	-	TGTGCCAGCTCACCAACAGCCTCGGGGGAGACCCAGTACTTC	CASSPTASGETQYF
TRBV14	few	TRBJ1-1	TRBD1	TGTGCCAGCAGCCAACTGGGACAGGGATCGGCTTTCTTT	CASSQLGQGSAFF
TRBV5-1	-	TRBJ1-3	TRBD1	TGCGCCAGCAGCCCGGGACCGACAGGGTCCTTCGGAAACACCATATATTTT	CASSPGPTGSFGNTIYF
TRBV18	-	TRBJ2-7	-	TGTGCCAGCCGTGCTGACAGAGAGTACGAGCAGTACTTC	CASRADREYEQYF
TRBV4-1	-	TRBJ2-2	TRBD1	TGCGCCAGCAGCCAGGGACAGGGGGAAAACGGGGAGCTGTTTTTT	CASSQGQGENGELFF
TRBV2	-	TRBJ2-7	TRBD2	TGTGCCAGCAGTGAAGAGGCGGGGGGGACCTACGAGCAGTACTTC	CASSEEAGGTYEQYF
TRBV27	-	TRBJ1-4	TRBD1	TGTGCCAGCAGCAGTCCCGGGACAGGGGGTGAAAAACTGTTTTTT	CASSSPGTGGEKLFF
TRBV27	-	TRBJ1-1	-	TGTGCCAGCAGTTTAAGGGGGGGCAGCGGGAGCACTGAAGCTTTCTTT	CASSLRGGSGSTEAFF
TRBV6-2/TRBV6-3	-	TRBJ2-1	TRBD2	TGTGCCAGCAGTTTCGCCCGACTAGCGGTCGCCTACAATGAGCAGTTCTTC	CASSFARLAVAYNEQFF